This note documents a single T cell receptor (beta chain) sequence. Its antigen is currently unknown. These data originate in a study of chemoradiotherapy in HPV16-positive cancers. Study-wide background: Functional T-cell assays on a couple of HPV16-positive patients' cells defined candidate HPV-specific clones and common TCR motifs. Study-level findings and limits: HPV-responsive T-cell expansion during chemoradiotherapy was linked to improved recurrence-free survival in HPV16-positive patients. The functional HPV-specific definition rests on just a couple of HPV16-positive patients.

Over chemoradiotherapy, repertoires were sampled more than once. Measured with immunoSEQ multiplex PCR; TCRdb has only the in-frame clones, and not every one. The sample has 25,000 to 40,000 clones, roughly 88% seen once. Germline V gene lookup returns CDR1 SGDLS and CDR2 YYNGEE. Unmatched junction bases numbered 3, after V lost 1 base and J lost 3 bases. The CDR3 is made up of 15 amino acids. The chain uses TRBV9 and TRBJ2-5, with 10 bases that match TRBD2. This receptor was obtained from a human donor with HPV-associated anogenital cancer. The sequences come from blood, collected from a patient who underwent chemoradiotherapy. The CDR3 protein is CASSVLAGAKETQYF. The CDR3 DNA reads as TGTGCCAGCAGCGTACTAGCGGGGGCCAAAGAGACCCAGTACTTC.